One and the same sample provided the 8 T cell receptor beta chains below, sequenced in a study of brain T cells in children with intractable seizures. Libraries were prepared by immunoSEQ multiplex PCR; TCRdb keeps only in-frame clonotypes and omits some of them. The data contain tens of thousands of clones, approximately 89% of them singletons. The sequencing here drew on peripheral blood, taken at surgery. The receptor set was obtained from a girl aged 2 to 9 with Rasmussen encephalitis and intractable seizures.

The CDR3 bases are TGTGCCTGGAGTGCTGCCCTCTCCGGGGAGCTGTTTTTT. Translation: CAWSAALSGELFF. V and J are TRBV30 and TRBJ2-2; D gene uncertain. The V gene's germline CDR1 is GTSNPN and CDR2 SVGIG (reference sequence). Trimming removed 1 base at V and 6 bases at J, with 9 bases between. CDR3 length equals 13 residues.

This chain connects TRBV5-1 to TRBJ2-7; D unresolved. CDR1 and CDR2 from the germline V gene are SGHRS and YFSETQ. This CDR3 has 13 residues. V lost 7 bases and J lost 3, with 14 bases in between. The CDR3: CASSKGGRYEQYF. CDR3 bases: TGCGCCAGCTCGAAGGGCGGCCGCTACGAGCAGTACTTC.

On this clone itself: Other DNA sequences within the sample encode an identical CDR3. V is TRBV2 and J is TRBJ1-6; the D is unclear. CDR1 SNHLY and CDR2 FYNNEI come from the germline V gene. CDR3 length equals 13 residues. V was cut by 2 bases and J by 6 bases, with 5 bases left in between. The CDR3 protein is CASSELTNSPLHF. For the CDR3, the DNA is TGTGCCAGCAGTGAACTGACTAATTCACCCCTCCACTTT.

The chain couples TRBV4-2 to TRBJ1-1; D call uncertain. Germline V gives CDR1 LGHNA, CDR2 YNFKEQ. The CDR3 length is 14 residues. V was pared by 1 base and J by 0 bases, with 6 bases between. The CDR3 DNA reads as TGTGCCAGCAGCCAAGTTGAAGTGAACACTGAAGCTTTCTTT. It codes for CASSQVEVNTEAFF.

The V call is TRBV10-2, the J call TRBJ2-7; tentatively, D is TRBD2 (5 bases). CDR1 and CDR2 (germline): WSHSY, SAAADI. The CDR3 is 13 amino acids. Trimming pared 7 bases from V and 2 bases from J, leaving 12 bases between. The CDR3 DNA reads TGCGCCAGCAAGGACGCGGGCACCTACGAGCAGTACTTC. Protein product: CASKDAGTYEQYF.

This clone appeared once. The chain couples TRBV28 to TRBJ2-3; D uncertain. Germline V gives CDR1 MDHEN, CDR2 SYDVKM. This CDR3 is 13 amino acids long. Between the trimmed V and J ends, which lost 2 bases and 3 bases, there was a span of 6 bases. The CDR3 DNA reads as TGTGCCAGCAGTTTAGGCGGAACAGATACGCAGTATTTT. This gives the protein CASSLGGTDTQYF.

The J gene is TRBJ2-3, the V gene TRBV5-1, with D perhaps matching TRBD1 (6 bases). Trimming took 4 bases from V and 0 from J, leaving 12 bases between them. The CDR3 is made up of 15 amino acids. Germline V CDR1 and CDR2: SGHRS, YFSETQ. CDR3 in DNA: TGCGCCAGCAGCACCTCAGGGGCTAGCACAGATACGCAGTATTTT. Its protein product is CASSTSGASTDTQYF. Full variable domain (remainder filled in from reference TRBV5-1 and TRBJ2-3): KAGVTQTPRYLIKTRGQQVTLSCSPISGHRSVSWYQQTPGQGLQFLFEYFSETQRNKGNFPGRFSGRQFSNSRSEMNVSTLELGDSALYLCASSTSGASTDTQYFGPGTRLTVL.

The chain's CDR3 is CASSIRVRVITEAFF. CDR3 bases: TGTGCCAGTAGTATCAGGGTAAGGGTAATCACTGAAGCTTTCTTT. This sequence joins TRBV19 and TRBJ1-1; D may be TRBD1 (5 bases). The CDR3 has 15 amino acids. The germline gives CDR1 LNHDA, CDR2 SQIVND (reference sequence). Trimming cost V 3 bases and J 4 bases, with 15 bases left between them.